This T cell receptor (beta chain) was retrieved from a study of blood T cells in healthy people across ages. The sample providers were healthy Caucasian people from Russia, aged roughly 6 to 90. This clonotype has just a few counts. Its antigen remains unidentified. Study conclusions and caveats: Diversity was higher, and naive CD4+ cells more numerous, in long-lived donors than in aged donors.

With 5 bases clipped from V and 3 bases from J, the junction kept 11 bases outside the gene matches. The germline V gene encodes CDR1 DFQATT and CDR2 SNEGSKA (reference sequence). The CDR3 is 15 amino acids. A J-beta primer mix and a sample-barcoded 5' primer were used in a second PCR of roughly 7 to 12 cycles. From the 5' RACE reads, TCRdb called clonotypes with MiXCR, one entry per CDR3 protein. The sample consists of over 950,000 distinct CDR3 sequences, 51% of them appearing once. This TCR came from a woman aged 60-70 years in good health. Specimen: blood. The gene calls are TRBV20-1 and TRBJ2-7; 9 nucleotides line up with TRBD2. The DNA of the CDR3 is TGCAGTGCTCCACCCAGCGGGGGGTTCAACTACGAGCAGTACTTC. This sequence encodes CSAPPSGGFNYEQYF.